This is a list of T cell receptor beta chains from one sample in a study of radiation and T cells in renal cell carcinoma. Here immunoSEQ multiplex PCR was the method, and the copy in TCRdb shows in-frame clones only, minus some. The repertoire holds 130,000 to 150,000 clones, approximately 90% seen once, with around 11% in the top ten. Sequenced here: blood, sampled from a patient whose treatment included radiotherapy and nephrectomy. These TCRs come from a woman aged 50 to 60 with renal cell carcinoma. Each CDR3 is given with its conserved first and last residue. The D gene is left open where the match is weak. Clone size, where shown, is once, few, many, or a class for clones that have expanded.

clone_size,d_call,v_call,j_call,cdr3_aa,cdr3_nt
-,-,TRBV5-1,TRBJ1-2,CASSLGTVDNYGYTF,TGCGCCAGCAGCTTAGGAACAGTTGATAACTATGGCTACACCTTC
-,TRBD1,TRBV19,TRBJ1-2,CASSIDGTAGYGYTF,TGTGCCAGTAGTATAGATGGGACAGCCGGCTATGGCTACACCTTC
-,-,TRBV20-1,TRBJ1-1,CSARAREAFF,TGCAGTGCTCGGGCGAGGGAAGCTTTCTTT
once,-,TRBV2,TRBJ2-5,CASSEGTLETQYF,TGTGCCAGCAGTGAAGGGACTTTAGAGACCCAGTACTTC
-,-,TRBV27,TRBJ2-2,CASSLQGPSNTGELFF,TGTGCCAGCAGTTTGCAGGGGCCCTCAAACACCGGGGAGCTGTTTTTT
once,-,TRBV6-5,TRBJ2-1,CASSEDSRKYEQFF,TGTGCCAGCAGTGAGGACAGTCGAAAATACGAGCAGTTCTTC
-,-,TRBV11-1,TRBJ1-4,CASSPTTGGSEKLFF,TGTGCCAGCAGCCCTACGACAGGAGGATCTGAAAAACTGTTTTTT
-,-,TRBV7-9,TRBJ1-3,CASSRPAGNTIYF,TGTGCCAGCAGCCGCCCAGCTGGAAACACCATATATTTT
-,TRBD1,TRBV7-6,TRBJ1-6,CASSLEARGRITPLHF,TGTGCCAGCAGCTTAGAGGCTAGGGGGCGCATTACACCCCTCCACTTT
-,-,TRBV6-6,TRBJ1-2,CATERAGGYTF,TGTGCCACCGAGAGGGCGGGGGGCTACACCTTC
-,-,TRBV7-9,TRBJ1-2,CASSLANHNYGYTF,TGTGCCAGCAGCTTAGCGAACCACAACTATGGCTACACCTTC
-,-,TRBV6-6,TRBJ1-1,CASSYDVMIEAFF,TGTGCCAGCAGTTACGATGTAATGATTGAAGCTTTCTTT
-,-,TRBV7-2,TRBJ1-4,CASSLQGRAIQKLFF,TGTGCCAGCAGCTTACAGGGTCGGGCTATTCAAAAACTGTTTTTT
-,-,TRBV5-1,TRBJ2-3,CASSLGQSLTDTQYF,TGCGCCAGCAGCTTGGGGCAGAGTCTCACAGATACGCAGTATTTT
-,TRBD2,TRBV5-1,TRBJ2-3,CASSLDRLAGGPDTQYF,TGCGCCAGCAGCTTGGATCGGCTAGCGGGGGGGCCAGATACGCAGTATTTT
few,-,TRBV7-3,TRBJ2-1,CASSLRRGDSYNEQFF,TGTGCCAGCAGCCTAAGGAGGGGGGACAGCTACAATGAGCAGTTCTTC
-,TRBD1,TRBV5-1,TRBJ2-5,CASSLAPTGKETQYF,TGCGCCAGCAGCTTGGCCCCGACAGGGAAAGAGACCCAGTACTTC
-,TRBD1,TRBV7-9,TRBJ2-3,CASSSTGVDTQYF,TGTGCCAGCAGCTCGACAGGGGTTGATACGCAGTATTTT
-,TRBD1,TRBV6-5,TRBJ1-2,CASSYGQGGYGYTF,TGTGCCAGCAGCTACGGACAGGGGGGCTATGGCTACACCTTC
once,-,TRBV6-5,TRBJ1-5,CASSEVSNQPQHF,TGTGCCAGCAGTGAAGTTAGCAATCAGCCCCAGCATTTT
-,TRBD2,TRBV6-6,TRBJ2-7,CASRGAGDSYEQYF,TGTGCCAGCAGAGGAGCGGGGGACTCCTACGAGCAGTACTTC
-,-,TRBV14,TRBJ1-2,CASSQDSGYTF,TGTGCCAGCAGCCAAGATAGTGGCTACACCTTC
-,-,TRBV4-2,TRBJ1-5,CASSQDPSYSNQPQHF,TGTGCCAGCAGCCAAGATCCGAGCTATAGCAATCAGCCCCAGCATTTT
-,-,TRBV29-1,TRBJ1-2,CGVVELLIYGYTF,TGCGGCGTTGTGGAACTTCTGATCTATGGCTACACCTTC
-,TRBD1,TRBV9,TRBJ2-1,CASSIREGAVGNEQFF,TGTGCCAGCAGCATCCGTGAGGGGGCCGTAGGCAATGAGCAGTTCTTC
-,TRBD2,TRBV6-1,TRBJ2-5,CASNPSGRETQYF,TGTGCCAGCAATCCTAGCGGGCGAGAGACCCAGTACTTC
-,TRBD1,TRBV19,TRBJ1-4,CASSSRTGANEKLFF,TGTGCCAGTAGTTCCCGGACAGGTGCTAATGAAAAACTGTTTTTT
few,-,TRBV20-1,TRBJ1-1,CSATGDTEAFF,TGCAGTGCTACAGGGGACACTGAAGCTTTCTTT
-,-,TRBV19,TRBJ2-1,CASSPQLSLPNNEQFF,TGTGCCAGTAGTCCCCAGCTGTCGTTGCCCAACAATGAGCAGTTCTTC
-,-,TRBV10-1,TRBJ1-1,CASSESGRSEAFF,TGCGCCAGCAGTGAGTCGGGCAGGTCTGAAGCTTTCTTT
-,-,TRBV6-1,TRBJ1-1,CASSEGARATEAFF,TGTGCCAGCAGTGAAGGGGCCAGGGCCACTGAAGCTTTCTTT
-,-,TRBV2,TRBJ1-2,CASSEAPVDGYTF,TGTGCCAGCAGTGAAGCTCCTGTTGATGGCTACACCTTC
-,TRBD1,TRBV5-1,TRBJ1-6,CASSLAAGGNRDSPLHF,TGCGCCAGCAGCTTGGCAGCAGGGGGCAATCGGGATTCACCCCTCCACTTT
-,-,TRBV19,TRBJ2-3,CASSMAKEPDTQYF,TGTGCCAGTAGTATGGCGAAAGAGCCAGATACGCAGTATTTT
-,-,TRBV9,TRBJ2-1,CASSGTTGADEQFF,TGTGCCAGCAGCGGGACGACTGGAGCTGATGAGCAGTTCTTC
-,-,TRBV11-1,TRBJ1-1,CASSSVGGFEAFF,TGTGCCAGCAGCTCCGTTGGGGGGTTTGAAGCTTTCTTT
-,-,TRBV7-2,TRBJ2-1,CASSYITDEQFF,TGTGCCAGCAGCTACATAACCGATGAGCAGTTCTTC
-,-,TRBV19,TRBJ1-5,CASSKIQGNQPQHF,TGTGCCAGTAGTAAGATACAGGGCAATCAGCCCCAGCATTTT
-,TRBD1,TRBV4-1,TRBJ2-7,CASSPREDRLHTYSYEQYF,TGCGCCAGCAGCCCCCGCGAGGACAGGCTTCACACGTACTCCTACGAGCAGTACTTC
-,TRBD2,TRBV7-2,TRBJ2-1,CASSLGLAGEQFF,TGTGCCAGCAGTTTGGGACTAGCGGGGGAGCAGTTCTTC
-,TRBD2,TRBV5-4,TRBJ2-2,CASSTSKRGDTGELFF,TGTGCCAGCAGCACGTCTAAGCGGGGGGACACCGGGGAGCTGTTTTTT
-,-,TRBV9,TRBJ2-2,CASSVVSLPNTGELFF,TGTGCCAGCAGCGTAGTATCCTTGCCCAACACCGGGGAGCTGTTTTTT
-,-,TRBV7-9,TRBJ1-1,CASSPSGTGAYTEAFF,TGTGCCAGCAGCCCATCGGGAACAGGCGCGTATACTGAAGCTTTCTTT